This T cell receptor beta chain was identified during a study of response to subunit inactivated influenza vaccine. TCRdb re-called the RT-PCR reads with MiXCR, one entry per CDR3 protein. The sample yields 500,000 to 600,000 distinct CDR3 sequences, 16% seen once. After removal of 7 bases from V and 4 bases from J, the junction contained 9 bases not matched to a gene. CDR1 is MNHNS and CDR2 is SASEGT in the germline V gene. The CDR3 runs 15 residues. The sequence came from a man between 50 and 75 years old who received an inactivated influenza vaccine. The V and J genes are TRBV6-1 and TRBJ2-7; 11 bases match TRBD2. Sequenced material: CD4+ T cells sorted from PBMCs, taken less than 30 months after vaccination. DNA of the CDR3: TGTGCCAGCACTAACGGACTAGCGGGCTCGTACGAGCAGTACTTC. It translates to CASTNGLAGSYEQYF.